These 14 T cell receptor beta chains came from one sample sequenced in a study of blood T cells in healthy people across ages. Combining a sample-barcoded 5' primer with a J-beta primer mix, a second PCR ran for 7 to 11 cycles. TCRdb itself ran the 5' RACE reads through MiXCR, one entry per CDR3 protein. Of roughly 500,000 distinct CDR3 sequences listed, approximately 27% are singletons. Sequenced sample: blood. These receptors were collected from a woman between 70 and 85 years old in good health.

This clonotype showed up just a few times. The chain has TRBV20-1 and TRBJ2-1; perhaps TRBD2 as D (7 bases). The germline V gene encodes CDR1 DFQATT and CDR2 SNEGSKA (reference sequence). The CDR3 is 13 residues long. Trimming shortened V by 6 bases and J by 8 bases, and 17 bases separated the two germline ends. The CDR3 nucleotides are TGCAGTGCGATAAGGGGGGGGACGGATGAGCAGTTCTTC. It is translated as CSAIRGGTDEQFF.

This chain joins TRBV10-3 and TRBJ2-5, with TRBD2 matching over 8 bases. Per the germline V gene, CDR1 is ENHRY and CDR2 is SYGVKD. After removal of 1 base from V and 1 base from J, the junction contained 5 bases not matched to a gene. The CDR3 length is 16 residues. The CDR3 DNA sequence: TGTGCCATCAGTGAGTGGCGAGCGGGGGCCCAAGAGACCCAGTACTTC. Amino acid sequence: CAISEWRAGAQETQYF.

This clonotype was found a few times. Given a much more abundant clone one base away, this may be a read error. The genes are TRBV10-3 and TRBJ2-1, with D possibly being TRBD2 (5 bases). The V end lost 4 bases, the J end lost 4 bases, and 8 bases lay between the germline ends. Germline CDR1 ENHRY, CDR2 SYGVKD. The CDR3 runs to 13 residues. The CDR3 here is CAISVSGYNEQFF. DNA of the CDR3: TGTGCCATCAGTGTGTCGGGGTACAATGAGCAGTTCTTC.

This clonotype was seen a handful of times. The chain combines TRBV2 with TRBJ2-5, with 11 bases aligning to TRBD2. CDR3 length equals 15 residues. Trimming removed 7 bases from V and 1 base from J; junction bases left unmatched: 5. Germline V gene sequence: CDR1 SNHLY, CDR2 FYNNEI. The CDR3 spells CASKTGTSGQETQYF. DNA for the CDR3: TGTGCCAGCAAAACCGGGACTAGCGGCCAAGAGACCCAGTACTTC.

The CDR3 sequence: CSASRNNEQFF. CDR3 in DNA: TGCAGTGCTTCCCGGAACAATGAGCAGTTCTTC. V gene TRBV20-1 combines with J gene TRBJ2-1; no clear D gene. V lost 5 bases and J lost 5, with 7 bases in between. Germline CDR1 and CDR2: DFQATT and SNEGSKA (reference sequence). CDR3 size: 11 residues.

A few counts support this clonotype. The chain joins TRBV7-2 to TRBJ2-1; TRBD1 aligns across 11 bases. V was pared by 6 bases and J by 8 bases, with 9 bases of the junction left unmatched. The length of the CDR3 is 15 residues. Looked up from germline, CDR1 is SGHTA and CDR2 is FQGNSA. The DNA of the CDR3 is TGTGCCAGCAGGACCGGGACAGGGGGGACCTATGAGCAGTTCTTC. Its translation: CASRTGTGGTYEQFF.

The chain carries TRBV20-1 and TRBJ2-1, with D perhaps matching TRBD2 (6 bases). Germline V gene sequence: CDR1 DFQATT, CDR2 SNEGSKA (reference sequence). This CDR3 region has 15 residues. The V and J ends lost 5 bases and 0 bases respectively, with 14 bases between them. The CDR3 sequence: CSAGGVSSSYNEQFF. CDR3 sequence (DNA): TGCAGTGCTGGCGGGGTTTCGAGCTCCTACAATGAGCAGTTCTTC.

This sequence joins TRBV7-2 and TRBJ2-7, with D tentatively TRBD2 (5 bases). With the DNA end fitting TRBJ2-5 better, the J assignment may be wrong. Germline V gives CDR1 SGHTA, CDR2 FQGNSA. This CDR3 is 14 amino acids long. CDR3 sequence (DNA): TGTGCCAGCAGCTTCTCTAGGCAGCGGGAGACCCAGTACTTC. Protein sequence: CASSFSRQRETQYF.

This chain joins TRBV7-9 and TRBJ1-1, with 7 bases that match TRBD1. The CDR3 totals 15 residues. The V segment lost 3 bases and the J segment 6 bases; nucleotides outside the gene matches: 10. Germline V CDR1 and CDR2: SEHNR, FQNEAQ (reference sequence). The CDR3 bases are TGTGCCAGCAGCTTCCATCAGACAGGGAGGGCTGAAGCTTTCTTT. Its protein product is CASSFHQTGRAEAFF.

This CDR3 is CSVGRGGLDGYTF. As DNA, the CDR3 is TGCAGCGTGGGACGGGGGGGGTTGGATGGCTACACCTTC. The chain is built from TRBV29-1 and TRBJ1-2, with a possible D match to TRBD1 (5 bases). The V gene's germline CDR1 is SQVTM and CDR2 ANQGSEA. Trimming cost V 6 bases and J 6 bases, with 17 bases left between them. CDR3 length: 13 amino acids. Looking up the rest from reference TRBV29-1 and TRBJ1-2 gives the full variable domain: SAVISQKPSRDICQRGTSLTIQCQVDSQVTMMFWYRQQPGQSLTLIATANQGSEATYESGFVIDKFPISRPNLTFSTLTVSNMSPEDSSIYLCSVGRGGLDGYTFGSGTRLTVV.

This clonotype showed up just a few times. The genes are TRBV5-1 and TRBJ1-1; D perhaps matches TRBD1 (5 bases). Germline V gene sequence: CDR1 SGHRS, CDR2 YFSETQ. Trimming pared 3 bases from V and 5 bases from J, leaving 11 bases between. The CDR3 sequence is 13 residues long. CDR3 bases: TGCGCCAGCAGCTGGGGGGATCGGACTGAAGCTTTCTTT. It is translated as CASSWGDRTEAFF.

This clonotype was found a few times. The chain carries TRBV29-1 and TRBJ1-1; weak D call: TRBD1 (6 bases). V was clipped by 6 bases and J by 2 bases, with 13 bases between them. There are 13 residues in the CDR3. Germline CDR1 reads SQVTM; CDR2 reads ANQGSEA. CDR3 sequence reads: CSVGGGFNTEAFF. For the CDR3, the DNA is TGCAGCGTGGGGGGGGGCTTTAACACTGAAGCTTTCTTT.

This clonotype was recorded a few times. The chain has TRBV30 and TRBJ1-6; D is uncertain. CDR3 length: 13 residues. In germline, CDR1 is GTSNPN, CDR2 SVGIG (reference sequence). The V gene lost 5 bases and the J gene lost 9 bases, with 14 bases spanning the gap. This chain's CDR3 is CAWAAPWGSPLHF. In nucleotides, the CDR3 is TGTGCCTGGGCAGCTCCGTGGGGTTCACCCCTCCACTTT. Full variable domain (rest looked up from reference TRBV30 and TRBJ1-6): SQTIHQWPATLVQPVGSPLSLECTVEGTSNPNLYWYRQAAGRGLQLLFYSVGIGQISSEVPQNLSASRPQDRQFILSSKKLLLSDSGFYLCAWAAPWGSPLHFGNGTRLTVT.

This clonotype has just one count. The CDR3 sequence is CSVPHRGYTEAFF. CDR3 sequence (DNA): TGCAGTGTCCCCCACAGGGGGTACACTGAAGCTTTCTTT. The gene calls are TRBV20-1 and TRBJ1-1, with TRBD1 matching 8 bases. The CDR3 loop spans 13 amino acids. CDR1 is DFQATT, CDR2 SNEGSKA, per germline (reference sequence). J was trimmed by 3 bases and V by 7 bases; bases with no gene match: 7.